The rows below give T cell receptor beta chains drawn from one sample of a study of T cells after yellow fever vaccination. One entry per CDR3 protein results from TCRdb running MiXCR on the 5' RACE reads. Among 510,000 or so distinct CDR3 sequences, under 25% were seen once, and the ten largest hold over 11%. The source was PBMCs, collected 15 days after the yellow fever booster vaccination. These receptors all come from a man aged 25-45 years who received the YFV17D yellow fever vaccine. Both conserved end residues are part of each CDR3. The order of the fields is D gene, clone size, J gene, V gene, CDR3 protein, CDR3 DNA. D genes are given only for firm matches. Not every row has a clone size; where given, it reads once, few, many or a size class.

D gene: NA
clone size: few
J gene: TRBJ2-1
V gene: TRBV30
CDR3 protein: CAWSRGRRNEQFF
CDR3 DNA: TGTGCCTGGAGTCGAGGGAGGAGGAATGAGCAGTTCTTC

D gene: TRBD2
clone size: NA
J gene: TRBJ2-7
V gene: TRBV4-3
CDR3 protein: CASSLSGGSPHYEQYF
CDR3 DNA: TGCGCCAGCAGCCTTTCGGGAGGCTCCCCTCATTACGAGCAGTACTTC

D gene: NA
clone size: NA
J gene: TRBJ2-1
V gene: TRBV11-2
CDR3 protein: CASSAGQRDEQFF
CDR3 DNA: TGTGCCAGCAGCGCGGGACAACGCGATGAGCAGTTCTTC

D gene: NA
clone size: few
J gene: TRBJ2-2
V gene: TRBV7-7
CDR3 protein: CASSPGTGKAGELFF
CDR3 DNA: TGTGCTAGCAGCCCAGGTACCGGTAAAGCCGGGGAGCTGTTTTTT

D gene: NA
clone size: NA
J gene: TRBJ2-5
V gene: TRBV30
CDR3 protein: CAWSVLGSQETQYF
CDR3 DNA: TGTGCCTGGAGTGTACTGGGAAGTCAAGAGACCCAGTACTTC

D gene: NA
clone size: few
J gene: TRBJ1-1
V gene: TRBV3-1
CDR3 protein: CASSAGKTEAFF
CDR3 DNA: TGTGCCAGCAGCGCGGGGAAAACTGAAGCTTTCTTT

D gene: NA
clone size: NA
J gene: TRBJ1-1
V gene: TRBV5-1
CDR3 protein: CASNLLDNTEAFF
CDR3 DNA: TGCGCCAGCAATTTGTTGGACAACACTGAAGCTTTCTTT

D gene: NA
clone size: few
J gene: TRBJ1-5
V gene: TRBV6-4
CDR3 protein: CASSPDSFNQPQHF
CDR3 DNA: TGTGCCAGCAGCCCGGACAGTTTCAATCAGCCCCAGCATTTT

D gene: NA
clone size: NA
J gene: TRBJ2-7
V gene: TRBV12-3/TRBV12-4
CDR3 protein: CASSKDRPRYEQYF
CDR3 DNA: TGTGCCAGCAGTAAAGACAGGCCCCGCTACGAGCAGTACTTC

D gene: NA
clone size: few
J gene: TRBJ2-4
V gene: TRBV19
CDR3 protein: CASRFQGAKNIQYF
CDR3 DNA: TGTGCCAGTCGATTTCAGGGAGCCAAAAACATTCAGTACTTC

D gene: NA
clone size: NA
J gene: TRBJ2-2
V gene: TRBV10-3
CDR3 protein: CAINWRRGGTGELFF
CDR3 DNA: TGTGCCATCAATTGGAGGCGGGGCGGGACCGGGGAGCTGTTTTTT

D gene: NA
clone size: NA
J gene: TRBJ2-7
V gene: TRBV5-1
CDR3 protein: CASSPRAEQYF
CDR3 DNA: TGCGCCAGCAGCCCCAGGGCCGAGCAGTACTTC

D gene: NA
clone size: few
J gene: TRBJ1-4
V gene: TRBV6-6
CDR3 protein: CASSRGVNEKLFF
CDR3 DNA: TGTGCCAGCAGTCGAGGGGTAAACGAAAAACTGTTTTTT

D gene: TRBD2
clone size: NA
J gene: TRBJ2-7
V gene: TRBV4-2
CDR3 protein: CASSHGGGAGRTYEQYF
CDR3 DNA: TGTGCCAGCAGTCATGGCGGGGGGGCAGGGCGAACCTACGAGCAGTACTTC

D gene: NA
clone size: NA
J gene: TRBJ2-7
V gene: TRBV7-6
CDR3 protein: CASSSYMAGEQYF
CDR3 DNA: TGTGCCAGCAGCTCGTACATGGCGGGAGAGCAGTACTTC

D gene: TRBD2
clone size: few
J gene: TRBJ2-5
V gene: TRBV7-7
CDR3 protein: CASSSGASGTLLETQYF
CDR3 DNA: TGTGCCAGCAGCTCGGGGGCTAGCGGGACTTTATTAGAGACCCAGTACTTC

D gene: TRBD2
clone size: few
J gene: TRBJ2-1
V gene: TRBV20-1
CDR3 protein: CSATRLAGDLGNEQFF
CDR3 DNA: TGCAGTGCTACCAGACTAGCGGGAGATTTAGGGAATGAGCAGTTCTTC

D gene: NA
clone size: NA
J gene: TRBJ2-1
V gene: TRBV20-1
CDR3 protein: CSAVPRTVENYNEQFF
CDR3 DNA: TGCAGTGCTGTCCCAAGGACGGTGGAAAACTACAATGAGCAGTTCTTC

D gene: NA
clone size: few
J gene: TRBJ2-3
V gene: TRBV5-1
CDR3 protein: CASGKGRPDTQYF
CDR3 DNA: TGCGCCAGCGGCAAGGGGCGACCAGATACGCAGTATTTT

D gene: NA
clone size: many
J gene: TRBJ2-4
V gene: TRBV5-1
CDR3 protein: CASSLEAGTKNIQYF
CDR3 DNA: TGCGCCAGCAGCTTGGAGGCAGGGACCAAAAACATTCAGTACTTC

D gene: NA
clone size: NA
J gene: TRBJ2-2
V gene: TRBV28
CDR3 protein: CASVRSAGDGELFF
CDR3 DNA: TGTGCCAGTGTAAGGAGCGCCGGAGACGGGGAGCTGTTTTTT

D gene: NA
clone size: few
J gene: TRBJ2-1
V gene: TRBV2
CDR3 protein: CASSEGTGPRTGHEQFF
CDR3 DNA: TGTGCCAGCAGTGAGGGGACCGGGCCTCGCACGGGGCATGAGCAGTTCTTC

D gene: TRBD1
clone size: NA
J gene: TRBJ1-4
V gene: TRBV4-2
CDR3 protein: CASSQVSGQGAMDEKLFF
CDR3 DNA: TGTGCCAGCAGCCAAGTGTCGGGACAGGGGGCCATGGATGAAAAACTGTTTTTT

D gene: TRBD1
clone size: NA
J gene: TRBJ1-1
V gene: TRBV4-2
CDR3 protein: CASSQDRTGEAFF
CDR3 DNA: TGTGCCAGCAGCCAAGATCGGACAGGAGAGGCTTTCTTT

D gene: TRBD2
clone size: NA
J gene: TRBJ2-5
V gene: TRBV7-9
CDR3 protein: CASSLIVGAGGGETQYF
CDR3 DNA: TGTGCCAGCAGCTTAATCGTTGGAGCGGGAGGAGGGGAGACCCAGTACTTC

D gene: NA
clone size: NA
J gene: TRBJ1-4
V gene: TRBV7-9
CDR3 protein: CASSLRGLGDEKLFF
CDR3 DNA: TGTGCCAGCAGCTTAAGGGGCCTAGGGGATGAAAAACTGTTTTTT

D gene: TRBD2
clone size: few
J gene: TRBJ2-3
V gene: TRBV5-1
CDR3 protein: CASCSGPLSGDTQYF
CDR3 DNA: TGCGCCAGCTGTAGCGGGCCCCTCTCTGGAGATACGCAGTATTTT

D gene: NA
clone size: NA
J gene: TRBJ2-7
V gene: TRBV6-1
CDR3 protein: CASSETRDEQYF
CDR3 DNA: TGTGCCAGCAGTGAAACCCGGGACGAGCAGTACTTC

D gene: NA
clone size: few
J gene: TRBJ2-3
V gene: TRBV7-2
CDR3 protein: CASSLQGLNTDTQYF
CDR3 DNA: TGTGCCAGCAGCTTACAGGGGTTGAACACAGATACGCAGTATTTT

D gene: NA
clone size: many
J gene: TRBJ2-5
V gene: TRBV5-1
CDR3 protein: CASRRVQETQYF
CDR3 DNA: TGCGCCAGCAGAAGGGTCCAAGAGACCCAGTACTTC

D gene: TRBD2
clone size: few
J gene: TRBJ2-1
V gene: TRBV4-2
CDR3 protein: CASSQDLTSGAYNEQFF
CDR3 DNA: TGTGCCAGCAGCCAAGATTTGACTAGCGGGGCCTACAATGAGCAGTTCTTC

D gene: NA
clone size: few
J gene: TRBJ2-5
V gene: TRBV9
CDR3 protein: CASSQDSLGTQYF
CDR3 DNA: TGTGCCAGCAGCCAAGACTCCTTAGGGACCCAGTACTTC

D gene: NA
clone size: NA
J gene: TRBJ2-1
V gene: TRBV27
CDR3 protein: CASSRASSHNEQFF
CDR3 DNA: TGTGCCAGCAGCAGGGCCAGTTCCCACAATGAGCAGTTCTTC

D gene: TRBD1
clone size: NA
J gene: TRBJ2-7
V gene: TRBV20-1
CDR3 protein: CSARGDRGRYEQYF
CDR3 DNA: TGCAGTGCTAGAGGGGACAGGGGCAGGTACGAGCAGTACTTC

D gene: TRBD2
clone size: NA
J gene: TRBJ2-7
V gene: TRBV2
CDR3 protein: CASRVAGVGYEQYF
CDR3 DNA: TGTGCCAGCAGAGTAGCGGGAGTGGGGTACGAGCAGTACTTC

D gene: TRBD1
clone size: few
J gene: TRBJ2-7
V gene: TRBV5-1
CDR3 protein: CASSPGQGYHEQYF
CDR3 DNA: TGCGCCAGCAGCCCGGGACAGGGGTACCACGAGCAGTACTTC

D gene: NA
clone size: NA
J gene: TRBJ2-5
V gene: TRBV7-8
CDR3 protein: CASSLVSGGRQETQYF
CDR3 DNA: TGTGCCAGCAGCTTAGTCAGCGGCGGAAGGCAAGAGACCCAGTACTTC

D gene: NA
clone size: many
J gene: TRBJ2-5
V gene: TRBV9
CDR3 protein: CASSVDLGETQYF
CDR3 DNA: TGTGCCAGCAGCGTTGACTTAGGAGAGACCCAGTACTTC

D gene: TRBD1
clone size: NA
J gene: TRBJ2-1
V gene: TRBV20-1
CDR3 protein: CSADRAGIGNEQFF
CDR3 DNA: TGCAGTGCCGACAGGGCCGGGATAGGGAATGAGCAGTTCTTC

D gene: NA
clone size: few
J gene: TRBJ2-3
V gene: TRBV12-3/TRBV12-4
CDR3 protein: CASTVADTQYF
CDR3 DNA: TGTGCCAGCACCGTGGCAGATACGCAGTATTTT

D gene: NA
clone size: NA
J gene: TRBJ2-6
V gene: TRBV9
CDR3 protein: CASSVKNSGANVLTF
CDR3 DNA: TGTGCCAGCAGCGTGAAGAATTCCGGGGCCAACGTCCTGACTTTC

D gene: TRBD1
clone size: few
J gene: TRBJ1-5
V gene: TRBV30
CDR3 protein: CAWSTGQGYQPQHF
CDR3 DNA: TGTGCCTGGAGTACGGGACAGGGCTATCAGCCCCAGCATTTT

D gene: TRBD2
clone size: NA
J gene: TRBJ2-3
V gene: TRBV10-1
CDR3 protein: CASSESPGGVPSTDTQYF
CDR3 DNA: TGCGCCAGCAGTGAATCCCCGGGGGGGGTGCCTAGCACAGATACGCAGTATTTT

D gene: NA
clone size: NA
J gene: TRBJ2-5
V gene: TRBV12-3/TRBV12-4
CDR3 protein: CASSFRGLETQYF
CDR3 DNA: TGTGCCAGCAGTTTCCGGGGGTTGGAGACCCAGTACTTC

D gene: NA
clone size: NA
J gene: TRBJ2-1
V gene: TRBV6-9
CDR3 protein: CASSSPGTVGSYNEQFF
CDR3 DNA: TGTGCCAGCAGTTCGCCCGGGACCGTAGGGTCCTACAATGAGCAGTTCTTC

D gene: TRBD2
clone size: NA
J gene: TRBJ2-5
V gene: TRBV7-9
CDR3 protein: CASSLSAGEETQYF
CDR3 DNA: TGTGCCAGCAGCTTATCCGCGGGAGAAGAGACCCAGTACTTC

D gene: NA
clone size: NA
J gene: TRBJ2-2
V gene: TRBV10-3
CDR3 protein: CATNGGSNTGELFF
CDR3 DNA: TGTGCCACAAACGGAGGGTCGAACACCGGGGAGCTGTTTTTT

D gene: TRBD1
clone size: few
J gene: TRBJ2-6
V gene: TRBV4-3
CDR3 protein: CASSQGTGSVSGANVLTF
CDR3 DNA: TGCGCCAGCAGCCAAGGGACAGGGAGCGTCTCTGGGGCCAACGTCCTGACTTTC

D gene: NA
clone size: NA
J gene: TRBJ2-3
V gene: TRBV7-3
CDR3 protein: CASSRVGADTQYF
CDR3 DNA: TGTGCCAGCAGCAGGGTGGGAGCAGATACGCAGTATTTT

D gene: TRBD1
clone size: NA
J gene: TRBJ2-5
V gene: TRBV30
CDR3 protein: CAWGQVVRETQYF
CDR3 DNA: TGTGCCTGGGGACAGGTTGTAAGAGAGACCCAGTACTTC

D gene: NA
clone size: few
J gene: TRBJ2-7
V gene: TRBV5-1
CDR3 protein: CASSPARESTEQYF
CDR3 DNA: TGCGCCAGCAGCCCGGCCAGGGAAAGTACGGAGCAGTACTTC

D gene: NA
clone size: NA
J gene: TRBJ2-2
V gene: TRBV29-1
CDR3 protein: CSGRKDTNTGELFF
CDR3 DNA: TGCAGCGGGAGGAAGGACACGAACACCGGGGAGCTGTTTTTT

D gene: NA
clone size: few
J gene: TRBJ2-1
V gene: TRBV5-1
CDR3 protein: CASSFPGYGEQFF
CDR3 DNA: TGCGCCAGCAGCTTTCCGGGATACGGCGAGCAGTTCTTC

D gene: TRBD2
clone size: few
J gene: TRBJ2-7
V gene: TRBV5-4
CDR3 protein: CASSLEVASGYEQYF
CDR3 DNA: TGTGCCAGCAGCTTGGAGGTAGCTAGCGGATACGAGCAGTACTTC

D gene: TRBD1
clone size: few
J gene: TRBJ2-7
V gene: TRBV6-5
CDR3 protein: CASSYSGTGDATYEQYF
CDR3 DNA: TGTGCCAGCAGTTACTCTGGGACAGGCGATGCGACATACGAGCAGTACTTC

D gene: TRBD1
clone size: NA
J gene: TRBJ2-2
V gene: TRBV12-3/TRBV12-4
CDR3 protein: CASSRGPGQGAGELFF
CDR3 DNA: TGTGCCAGCAGCCGCGGCCCTGGACAGGGGGCCGGGGAGCTGTTTTTT

D gene: NA
clone size: NA
J gene: TRBJ2-7
V gene: TRBV12-3/TRBV12-4
CDR3 protein: CASSQGRLEVQYF
CDR3 DNA: TGTGCCAGCAGCCAGGGCCGTCTAGAAGTGCAGTACTTC

D gene: NA
clone size: NA
J gene: TRBJ2-1
V gene: TRBV7-9
CDR3 protein: CASSLRVVAYNEQFF
CDR3 DNA: TGTGCCAGCAGCCTCAGGGTGGTGGCCTACAATGAGCAGTTCTTC

D gene: NA
clone size: NA
J gene: TRBJ2-1
V gene: TRBV28
CDR3 protein: CASSGWDEQFF
CDR3 DNA: TGTGCCAGCTCAGGGTGGGATGAGCAGTTCTTC